Below are 20 T cell receptor beta chains sequenced from a single sample in a study of blood T cell repertoires in COVID-19. Data came from immunoSEQ multiplex PCR; TCRdb stores just in-frame clones and leaves some out. The sample lists under 150,000 clones; approximately 90% were seen once. Source material: peripheral blood. The receptors shown here come from a human donor in a cohort sampled during active COVID-19.

A word on this clone: At the DNA level, this CDR3 is encoded by other sequences in the same sample as well. V usage is TRBV18 and J usage is TRBJ2-7; weak D call: TRBD1 (6 bases). Trimming pared 3 bases from V and 3 bases from J, leaving 9 bases between. This CDR3 spans 13 amino acids. Germline assignment: CDR1 KGHSH and CDR2 LQKENI. The CDR3 sequence: CASSPQDSYEQYF. The CDR3 bases are TGTGCCAGCTCACCCCAGGACAGCTACGAGCAGTACTTC.

V gene TRBV2 combines with J gene TRBJ2-1; 7 bases line up with TRBD1. Germline V gene data show CDR1 as SNHLY and CDR2 as FYNNEI. The CDR3 totals 15 residues. The J segment lost 3 bases and the V segment lost 4 bases, leaving 6 bases of the junction unmatched. The CDR3, as DNA: TGTGCCAGCAGTGTCGGCAGGGACAGCTACAATGAGCAGTTCTTC. It codes for CASSVGRDSYNEQFF.

The V gene is TRBV10-3, the J gene TRBJ2-7; the D gene is possibly TRBD2 (5 bases). V lost 0 bases, J lost 2 bases, and 11 bases lay in between. This CDR3 region has 15 residues. The germline CDR1 and CDR2 sequences are ENHRY and SYGVKD. The DNA for the CDR3 is TGTGCCATCAGTGAGTCTCTTGAGGGTCCCTACGAGCAGTACTTC. Translating it yields CAISESLEGPYEQYF.

This rearrangement joins TRBV5-4 to TRBJ2-5, with D perhaps matching TRBD1 (5 bases). Germline CDR1 reads SGHNT; CDR2 reads YYREEE (reference sequence). The CDR3 is 15 residues long. V shed 2 bases and J shed 4 bases, with 15 bases lying between them. The CDR3 bases are TGTGCCAGCAGCTTCGGAAAGGGGCAGGGAGAGACCCAGTACTTC. Translating it yields CASSFGKGQGETQYF.

The rearrangement uses TRBV5-1 and TRBJ2-5, with D unresolved. CDR3 size: 16 residues. From germline, CDR1 is SGHRS and CDR2 YFSETQ. V dropped 3 bases and J dropped 1 base, with 16 bases sitting between them. The CDR3 region has the DNA TGCGCCAGCAGCTCGACCCTTCTAGGTTCCCAAGAGACCCAGTACTTC. It codes for CASSSTLLGSQETQYF.

The V call is TRBV7-9, the J call TRBJ2-7, with 10 bases fitting TRBD1. The CDR3 runs to 13 residues. In germline, CDR1 is SEHNR, CDR2 FQNEAQ (reference sequence). V trimming: 5 bases; J trimming: 5 bases; junction bases outside the gene matches: 3. CDR3 nucleotide sequence: TGTGCCAGCAGCGAGACAGGGGGCCACGAGCAGTACTTC. As protein: CASSETGGHEQYF.

The V call is TRBV6-5, the J call TRBJ1-1; D unresolved. Looked up from germline, CDR1 is MNHEY and CDR2 is SVGAGI. V lost 3 bases to trimming and J lost 1 base, with 12 bases between them. CDR3 length: 15 amino acids. CDR3 sequence: CASSYGPRRNTEAFF. CDR3 nucleotides: TGTGCCAGCAGTTATGGGCCCCGCCGGAACACTGAAGCTTTCTTT.

This clone was recorded once. J is TRBJ2-1 and V is TRBV9, with 9 bases matching TRBD2. The V gene's germline CDR1 is SGDLS and CDR2 YYNGEE. The CDR3 loop spans 17 amino acids. Unmatched junction bases numbered 9, after V lost 3 bases and J lost 2 bases. CDR3 nucleotides: TGTGCCAGCAGCGAGGCGGGTGGCGGGAGGGCCTACAATGAGCAGTTCTTC. As protein: CASSEAGGGRAYNEQFF.

This rearrangement joins TRBV27 to TRBJ1-2, with 7 bases matching TRBD1. V lost 6 bases to trimming and J lost 4 bases; unmatched junction nucleotides: 14. CDR1 is MNHEY, CDR2 SMNVEV, per germline (reference sequence). The CDR3 is 16 amino acids. CDR3 sequence reads: CASSRDWTGEFYGYTF. Here the CDR3 DNA reads TGTGCCAGCAGCCGCGACTGGACAGGAGAGTTCTATGGCTACACCTTC.

The chain is built from TRBV5-1 and TRBJ1-2; 7 bases map to TRBD1. This CDR3 comprises 12 residues. Trimming cost V 1 base and J 7 bases; bases outside gene matches: 1. Per the germline V gene, CDR1 is SGHRS and CDR2 is YFSETQ. The CDR3: CASSLNRGGYTF. The CDR3 bases are TGCGCCAGCAGCTTGAACAGGGGTGGCTACACCTTC.

This chain joins TRBV7-9 and TRBJ2-7; 7 bases align to TRBD2. Germline CDR1 SEHNR, CDR2 FQNEAQ (reference sequence). The CDR3 runs to 15 residues. Trimming at V came to 5 bases and at J to 1 base, leaving 8 bases not matched to a gene. This CDR3 reads CASSPGLGKSYEQYF. CDR3 nucleotides: TGTGCCAGCAGCCCAGGACTAGGTAAATCCTACGAGCAGTACTTC.

The J gene is TRBJ2-5, the V gene TRBV19, with D possibly being TRBD1 (5 bases). V was pared by 8 bases and J by 1 base, with 11 bases between. Germline V gene data show CDR1 as LNHDA and CDR2 as SQIVND (reference sequence). The length of the CDR3 is 13 residues. Here the CDR3 DNA reads TGTGCCAGTCTCGACAGCTTCCAAGAGACCCAGTACTTC. Translating it yields CASLDSFQETQYF.

The chain uses TRBV7-2 and TRBJ2-7; D might be TRBD1 (6 bases). CDR1 and CDR2 (germline): SGHTA, FQGNSA. Trimming left V 4 bases short and J 0 bases short, with 19 bases between. This CDR3 region has 17 residues. The CDR3 here is CASSYKSGAFSSYEQYF. DNA of the CDR3: TGTGCCAGCAGCTATAAATCAGGGGCGTTCTCCTCCTACGAGCAGTACTTC.

The chain joins TRBV19 to TRBJ2-6, with a weak D call TRBD1 (5 bases). The CDR3 sequence is 19 residues long. CDR1 LNHDA and CDR2 SQIVND come from the germline V gene (reference sequence). Trimming took 4 bases from V and 0 from J, leaving 19 bases between them. CDR3 sequence: CASSSLGRVSRSGANVLTF. CDR3 nucleotides: TGTGCCAGTAGTAGCCTGGGGCGTGTCAGCCGCTCTGGGGCCAACGTCCTGACTTTC.

This rearrangement joins TRBV5-1 to TRBJ1-2; 7 positions match TRBD1. V lost 7 bases, J lost 8 bases, and 17 bases stayed unmatched. Germline CDR1 and CDR2: SGHRS and YFSETQ. This CDR3 is built from 15 residues. CDR3 protein: CASGPPPGQLGGYTF. The CDR3 nucleotides read TGCGCCAGCGGCCCCCCGCCGGGACAGTTGGGAGGCTACACCTTC.

The DNA of the CDR3 is TGTGCCACCGTTGACAGGGGTAATTCACCCCTCCACTTT. Encoded protein: CATVDRGNSPLHF. The rearrangement joins TRBV2 to TRBJ1-6, with 8 bases identical to TRBD1. V was pared by 10 bases and J by 6 bases, with 5 bases of the junction left unmatched. The CDR3 totals 13 residues. From germline, CDR1 is SNHLY and CDR2 FYNNEI.

The chain carries TRBV7-6 and TRBJ2-1, with 11 bases lining up with TRBD2. Per germline, CDR1 SGHVS and CDR2 FNYEAQ. This CDR3 has 16 residues. The V and J ends lost 11 bases and 4 bases, in that order; junction bases with no gene match: 13. CDR3 in amino acids: CASSLDPSGGYNEQFF. The CDR3 DNA sequence: TGTGCCTCCAGCTTAGATCCTAGCGGGGGGTACAATGAGCAGTTCTTC.

The chain recombines TRBV7-9 with TRBJ2-1; possibly TRBD2 for D (7 bases). The V gene's germline CDR1 is SEHNR and CDR2 FQNEAQ (reference sequence). V was clipped by 1 base and J by 7 bases, with 11 bases between them. The CDR3 is made up of 14 amino acids. In DNA form, the CDR3 reads TGTGCCAGCAGCTTAGGAGGGGGGGCGAATGAGCAGTTCTTC. It encodes CASSLGGGANEQFF.

V usage is TRBV21-1 and J usage is TRBJ2-7; the DNA was not used to check the table's D call, TRBD2. TRBV21-1 is flagged as a pseudogene. The CDR3 runs to 17 residues. The CDR3 DNA follows: TGTGCCAGCGCATCCGAAACAGCTAGCGGGATCTGGGACGAGCAGTACTTC. This codes for CASASETASGIWDEQYF.

The chain has TRBV5-1 and TRBJ1-2, with 7 bases identical to TRBD1. Unmatched junction bases numbered 10, after V lost 4 bases and J lost 7 bases. This CDR3 has 14 amino acids. Germline CDR1 SGHRS, CDR2 YFSETQ. CDR3 sequence reads: CASSAGTAWGGYTF. The CDR3 DNA reads as TGCGCCAGCAGCGCCGGGACAGCTTGGGGTGGCTACACCTTC. Together with reference TRBV5-1 and TRBJ1-2, the CDR3 gives the full variable domain: KAGVTQTPRYLIKTRGQQVTLSCSPISGHRSVSWYQQTPGQGLQFLFEYFSETQRNKGNFPGRFSGRQFSNSRSEMNVSTLELGDSALYLCASSAGTAWGGYTFGSGTRLTVV.